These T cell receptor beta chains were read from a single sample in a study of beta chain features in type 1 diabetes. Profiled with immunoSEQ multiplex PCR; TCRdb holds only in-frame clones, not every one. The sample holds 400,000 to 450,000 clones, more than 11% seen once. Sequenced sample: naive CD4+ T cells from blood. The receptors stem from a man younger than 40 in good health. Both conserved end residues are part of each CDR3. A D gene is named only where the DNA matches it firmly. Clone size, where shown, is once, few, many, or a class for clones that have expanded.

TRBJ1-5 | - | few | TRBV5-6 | TGTGCCAGCAGCTTCCGGGCGGATCAGCCCCAGCATTTT | CASSFRADQPQHF
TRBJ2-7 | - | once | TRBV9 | TGTGCCAGCAGCCCGCATACAGGGAACGAGCAGTACTTC | CASSPHTGNEQYF
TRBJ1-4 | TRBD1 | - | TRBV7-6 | TGTGCCAGCAGCCCCCGGCGACAGGGAAAGAGTGAAAAACTGTTTTTT | CASSPRRQGKSEKLFF
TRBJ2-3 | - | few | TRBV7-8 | TGTGCCAGCAGGCCGGGACCCCGTCATGCTACGCAGTATTTT | CASRPGPRHATQYF
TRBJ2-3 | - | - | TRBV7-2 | TGTGCCAGCAGCAGACAGGTTATGGCTAGCACAGATACGCAGTATTTT | CASSRQVMASTDTQYF
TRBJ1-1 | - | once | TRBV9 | TGTGCCAGCAGCCCCCGACAGGTAGGATATTTCCAGGACACTGAAGCTTTCTTT | CASSPRQVGYFQDTEAFF
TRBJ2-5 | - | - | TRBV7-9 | TGTGCCAGCAGCCCCCGGGACCCCGATCGGGCGGAGACCCAGTACTTC | CASSPRDPDRAETQYF
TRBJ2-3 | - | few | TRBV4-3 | TGCGCCAGCAGCCAAGACAGGGCCCCTAGCACAGATACGCAGTATTTT | CASSQDRAPSTDTQYF
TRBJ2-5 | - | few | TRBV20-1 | TGCAGTGCTGTTAGGGAGACCCAGTACTTC | CSAVRETQYF
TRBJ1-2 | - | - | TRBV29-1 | TGCAGCGTTGACGCCCGGACCGGGAACTATGGCTACACCTTC | CSVDARTGNYGYTF
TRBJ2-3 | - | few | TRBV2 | TGTGCCAGCAGTGATGCAGATACGCAGTATTTT | CASSDADTQYF
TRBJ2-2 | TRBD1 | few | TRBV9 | TGTGCCAGCAGCGTAGCACAGGGGGCTTCGAACACCGGGGAGCTGTTTTTT | CASSVAQGASNTGELFF
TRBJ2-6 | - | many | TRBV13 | TGTGCCAGCAGGCAGGGGACTGGGGCCAACGTCCTGACTTTC | CASRQGTGANVLTF
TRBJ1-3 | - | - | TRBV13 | TGTGCCAGCAGCCAGAAGGGAAACACCATATATTTT | CASSQKGNTIYF
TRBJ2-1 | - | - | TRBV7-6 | TGTGCCAGCAGCTTAGCAGGTAGCGCCACCGAGCAGTTCTTC | CASSLAGSATEQFF
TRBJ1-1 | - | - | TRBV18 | TGTGCCAGCTCCTCAGGAGAGCGCACTGAAGCTTTCTTT | CASSSGERTEAFF